What follows describes a single T cell receptor (beta chain). This receptor's antigen is unknown. Base qualities are missing; no much larger clone stands one base away. The sample belongs to a study of cytomegalovirus exposure and HLA in healthy donors (dated by TCRdb to 2017 to 2019). With regard to the full study: An earlier analysis of roughly 500 of the donors reported more than 250 Gb of sequence data and some 120 million unique TCR beta sequences from some 180 million T cells. High-throughput TCR immunosequencing, statistical association of individual TCRs with disease status, and machine learning were combined to predict cytomegalovirus infection status. Every discovery cohort repertoire had been produced on one sequencing platform. The study was designed to test whether signatures of past pathogen exposure could be identified by cataloging public T cell receptors. In a later analysis, previously published TCR beta repertoires from 550 to 750 donors were re-analyzed and high-resolution HLA genotyping was added so that TCR occurrence patterns could be studied. The later analysis used no new phenotypic data to find candidate immune exposures, relying instead on TCR beta sequences and their occurrence across donors. Both class I and class II loci were covered by HLA typing, at four-digit resolution. A later genetic analysis took genome-wide SNP genotypes for about 55% of the 666 donors and used that subset as a discovery cohort. Among 398 genotyped donors of the cohort, an average of about 240,000 unique TCR beta nucleotide sequences were sequenced per donor, roughly 20% of them non-productive. The study used immunosequencing to profile the T cell repertoires of some 600 subjects and linked those repertoires to cytomegalovirus serostatus. An earlier analysis of 587 of the donors used high-throughput TCR beta sequencing to judge whether each TCR beta V gene segment behaved as functional or pseudogenic. The number of typed donors differed by locus: about 620-630 for A, B, C, DRB1 and DQB1; some 500 for DQA1; about 600 for DPA1; and some 450 for DPB1. About 300 gigabases of sequencing data and tens of millions of unique TCR sequences were included in an early release covering about 700 HLA-typed donors. Of the 350 to 450 genotyped donors, approximately 81% were placed in the genetic ancestry cluster associated with self-reported Caucasian donors. Donor age, sex, ethnicity and CMV serostatus were compiled together with the repertoire data. Four to six DR-DQ haplotypes were handled as single units for association and clustering because linkage in the cohort was strong. Besides the first cohort of roughly 640 subjects, a separate validation cohort made up of 120 different subjects was used. What the work shows at the level of the full study, not this receptor alone: Most TCR sequences were observed very rarely across donors, whereas some public TCRs were present in many individuals. An earlier analysis of approximately 600 of the donors showed that most TCR beta V segments appeared in productive rearrangements either about 87% or about 30% of the time, which broadly matched IMGT annotations. When HLA alleles, especially DR and DQ, strongly co-occurred, TCR associations were difficult to assign to individual alleles. In a later analysis, TCR association rates were found to vary across HLA loci, with the most associated TCRs seen for DRB1 alleles and the fewest for HLA-C alleles. Some IMGT-functional V segments, including TRBV6-2 and TRBV6-3, could not be distinguished by the 87-base-pair reads and were therefore excluded. A later genetic analysis associated a missense DCLRE1C variant with V-gene and J-gene trimming of TCR beta chains, and an independent cohort replicated the association. Because some donors lacked HLA typing at each locus, the association tests relied only on the typed subset. Compared with equally common non-associated chains, HLA-associated TCR beta chains in a later analysis were more clonally expanded and had lower generation probabilities. Because counts were too low, roughly 18 rarely observed V segments, including chromosome 9 orphons, were left out of the earlier analysis of 500 to 750 of the donors. A cluster of highly shared sequence variants was judged likely to be a technical artifact of the sequencing pipeline. Three of the identified cytomegalovirus-associated TCR beta chains were confirmed in vitro to be specific for cytomegalovirus antigens. Immune exposure information for the cohort was limited to CMV serostatus. In a later analysis, most CMV-associated TCR beta chains were found to appear HLA-restricted, with HLA associations seemingly driven largely by CMV exposure. According to a later analysis, parvovirus B19, influenza, CMV and Epstein-Barr virus appeared linked to several top co-occurrence clusters. A further reported finding was that TCR beta sequences accurately predicted the HLA-A and HLA-B alleles for most subjects in the first cohort. Linkage disequilibrium might explain the correlated functional status among segregating V segments, but an unknown experimental factor could not be excluded. Specific HLA alleles were associated with roughly 16,000 TCR beta sequences at a false discovery rate of 0.05 in a later analysis. Compared with the approximately 600-donor mean, donors in an Asian-associated ancestry cluster had fewer N-insertions in productive TCRs, according to a later genetic analysis. According to the authors, the approach could potentially be generalized to other disease states and immunological phenotypes. Only TCR beta chains were sequenced in this cohort, and the absence of alpha or paired-chain data limited detectable features. Cytomegalovirus status was reported to be diagnosed by the classifier with high specificity and sensitivity in both the original and validation cohorts. The study gave a list of 150 to 200 TCR beta chains associated with cytomegalovirus. The presence/absence analyses assumed that sequencing depth was roughly uniform across donors, and that assumption may not be true.

In total, more than 500 healthy bone marrow donors made up the cohort. At the time of sampling, every cohort member was nominally healthy, though immune exposures that went unrecorded were likely present. The donor tested CMV seropositive, placing the donor among the 289 seropositive members of the cohort. A peripheral blood sample was provided by each donor, and peripheral blood mononuclear cells were used for TCR beta sequencing. Genomic DNA was extracted from the blood cell samples with the Qiagen DNeasy Blood Extraction Kit. The library was prepared using the immunoSEQ multiplex PCR assay. A mixture of 60 forward primers for TCR Vbeta segments and 13 reverse primers for TCR Jbeta segments was used in the multiplex PCR. The CDR3 region of rearranged TCR beta genes was amplified from genomic DNA with a multiplex PCR assay. On the Illumina HiSeq System, the amplified TCR beta libraries were sequenced as 87-base-pair reads. Processing in the source paper ran as follows. A later analysis tallied around 87 million unique TCR beta chains across the 700 or so repertoires, and about 12 million of those chains were shared by two or more donors. To remove PCR and sequencing errors, raw reads were error-corrected and collapsed into unique sequences using a nearest-neighbor algorithm that merged closely related sequences. Alignment of CDR3 sequences to IMGT reference sequences was used to assign V, D and J gene segments. For a sequence to be retained, a match of at least six nucleotides was required to both a V gene segment and a J gene segment. Rearrangements were classified as productive when the CDR3 lacked stop codons and remained in frame with V and J, and all other rearrangements were classified as non-productive. Following IMGT convention, CDR3 was defined as the stretch from the second conserved V-encoded cysteine up to the conserved J-encoded phenylalanine. In an earlier analysis of 587 of the donors, sequences lacking an unambiguous match to a single V gene segment were excluded. An earlier analysis of 550 to 650 of the donors classified V segments as functional when productive rearrangements were above 56.7% and as segregating when the standard deviation between donors was above 5%. A statistical classification framework was developed to diagnose cytomegalovirus status using the catalog of TCR beta chain sequences. A later analysis assigned V and J genes by comparing TCR nucleotide sequences with IMGT/GENE-DB human TR gene sequences. The TCRdist pipeline was used in a later analysis to assign CDR3 sequences and most-parsimonious VDJ recombination scenarios. In a later analysis, each TCR beta chain was defined by its CDR3 amino acid sequence together with its V-gene family, and reads lacking a unique V-gene family were excluded. In a later analysis, around 650 highly shared, low-generation-probability nucleotide sequences were removed to address suspected cross-contamination and a sequencing artifact. In a later analysis, a clonal expansion index was calculated for each public chain from normalized within-repertoire ranks of inferred template counts. A later analysis computed generation probabilities with a VDJ recombination model fitted to out-of-frame rearrangements, and checked the results against IGoR. A later analysis scored TCR-TCR, TCR-HLA and TCR-CMV co-occurrence with hypergeometric tests, applying a repertoire-size bias correction to TCR pairs. A later analysis estimated false discovery rates by permuting HLA or CMV assignments 20 times. In a later analysis, co-occurring TCRs were grouped using DBSCAN, with TCRdist sequence similarity added in when clustering inside HLA-allele-positive subsets. Repertoires with fewer than 30,000 or more than 120,000 public chains, plus five repertoires with anomalous nucleotide sharing, were excluded from co-occurrence clustering. TCRdb stores this immuneACCESS table with in-frame sequences only. Part of the clones is absent; in the studies checked, under half of the shortfall reflects unresolved V genes, and no reason is known for the rest. That table is the source of V, J and clone size, and D and trimming were worked out from the DNA. The sample records over 150,000 clones, about four fifths of which are singletons. The ten largest clones take up roughly 7.4% of the sample.

CDR1 is given as MNHNY and CDR2 as SVGAGI, both from the germline V gene (reference sequence). From the cysteine up to the phenylalanine, the CDR3 has a length of 16 residues. The kept DNA is CDR3 alone, 48 bases in frame from the first base. The germline ends are 18 bases apart after V is trimmed by 5 bases and J by 2 bases. The receptor was derived from a male donor in good health and CMV-seropositive. The rearranged segments are TRBV6-6 and TRBJ2-5, and the D gene may be TRBD2, 6 bases matching. Material for sequencing was PBMCs. The nucleotide sequence reads as follows: TGTGCCAGCAGTAGGCTCTCGGGGGAGCTACAAGAGACCCAGTACTTC. It encodes CASSRLSGELQETQYF.